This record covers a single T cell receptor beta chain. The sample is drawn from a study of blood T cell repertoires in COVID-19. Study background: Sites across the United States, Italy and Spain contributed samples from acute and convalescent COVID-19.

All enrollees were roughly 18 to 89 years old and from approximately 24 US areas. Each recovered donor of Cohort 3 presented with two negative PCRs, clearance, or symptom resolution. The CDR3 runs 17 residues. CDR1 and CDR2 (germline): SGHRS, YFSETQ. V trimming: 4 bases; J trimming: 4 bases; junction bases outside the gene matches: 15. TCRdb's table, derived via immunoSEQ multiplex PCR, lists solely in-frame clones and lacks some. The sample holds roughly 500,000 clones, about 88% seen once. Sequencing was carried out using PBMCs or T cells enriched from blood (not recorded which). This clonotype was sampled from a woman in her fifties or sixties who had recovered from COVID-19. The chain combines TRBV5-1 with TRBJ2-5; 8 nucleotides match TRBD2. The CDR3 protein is CASSGELTGGWGETQYF. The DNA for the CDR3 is TGCGCCAGCAGCGGGGAACTGACGGGAGGGTGGGGAGAGACCCAGTACTTC.